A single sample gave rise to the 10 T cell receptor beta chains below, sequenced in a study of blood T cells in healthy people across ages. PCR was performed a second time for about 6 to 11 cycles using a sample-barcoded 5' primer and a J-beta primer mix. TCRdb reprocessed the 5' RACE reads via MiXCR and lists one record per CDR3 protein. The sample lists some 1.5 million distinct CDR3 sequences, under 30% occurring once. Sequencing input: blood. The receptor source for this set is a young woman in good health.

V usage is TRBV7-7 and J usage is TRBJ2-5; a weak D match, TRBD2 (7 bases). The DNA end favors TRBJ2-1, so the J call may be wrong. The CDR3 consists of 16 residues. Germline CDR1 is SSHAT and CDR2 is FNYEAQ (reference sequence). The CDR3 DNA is TGTGCCAGCAGCCTCCTTGGCGGGGGCAACCAAGAGACCCAGTTCTTC. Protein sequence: CASSLLGGGNQETQFF.

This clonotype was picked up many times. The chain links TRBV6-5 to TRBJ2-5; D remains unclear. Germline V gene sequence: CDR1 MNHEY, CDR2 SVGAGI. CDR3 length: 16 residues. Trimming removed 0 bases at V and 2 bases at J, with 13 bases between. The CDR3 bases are TGTGCCAGCAGTTACTCGTTCATTCCAACTCAAGAGACCCAGTACTTC. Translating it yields CASSYSFIPTQETQYF.

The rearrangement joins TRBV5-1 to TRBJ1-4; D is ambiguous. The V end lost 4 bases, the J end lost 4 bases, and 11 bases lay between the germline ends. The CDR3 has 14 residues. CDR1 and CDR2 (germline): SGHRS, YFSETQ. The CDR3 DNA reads TGCGCCAGCAGCACCTACGGGAATAATGAAAAACTGTTTTTT. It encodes CASSTYGNNEKLFF.

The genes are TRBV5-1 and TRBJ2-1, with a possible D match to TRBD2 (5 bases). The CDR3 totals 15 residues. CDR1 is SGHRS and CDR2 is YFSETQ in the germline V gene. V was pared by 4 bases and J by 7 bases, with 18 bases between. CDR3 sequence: CASSPVRVTGNEQFF. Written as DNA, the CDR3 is TGCGCCAGCAGCCCCGTCCGGGTCACGGGGAATGAGCAGTTCTTC.

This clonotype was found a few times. Written as DNA, the CDR3 is TGCAGCGTTGAAGGTTGGCTAGTGGGGGGGGCTGAGCAGTTCTTC. Amino acid sequence: CSVEGWLVGGAEQFF. The chain recombines TRBV29-1 with TRBJ2-1, with D possibly matching TRBD2 (7 bases). The germline V gene encodes CDR1 SQVTM and CDR2 ANQGSEA. CDR3 length: 15 amino acids. The germline V and J ends were trimmed by 1 base and 9 bases, with 19 bases remaining between them.

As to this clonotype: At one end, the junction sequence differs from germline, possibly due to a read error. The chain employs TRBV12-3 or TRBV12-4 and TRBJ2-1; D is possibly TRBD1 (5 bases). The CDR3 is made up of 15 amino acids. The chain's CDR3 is CASSLSGNSYNGQFF. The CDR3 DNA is TGTGCCAGCAGTTTATCAGGGAACTCCTACAATGGGCAGTTCTTC.

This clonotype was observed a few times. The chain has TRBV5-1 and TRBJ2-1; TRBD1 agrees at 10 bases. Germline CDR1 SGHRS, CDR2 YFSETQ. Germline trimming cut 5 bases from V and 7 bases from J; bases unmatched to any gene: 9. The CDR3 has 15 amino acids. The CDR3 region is CASSFTGTGVNEQFF. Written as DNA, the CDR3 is TGCGCCAGCAGTTTTACCGGGACAGGGGTGAATGAGCAGTTCTTC.

CDR3 residues: CSASTPGQVYGYTF. CDR3 nucleotides: TGCAGTGCTAGCACCCCGGGACAGGTCTATGGCTACACCTTC. The chain links TRBV20-1 to TRBJ1-2; 8 bases map to TRBD1. The V and J ends lost 3 bases and 4 bases, in that order; junction bases with no gene match: 7. CDR1 is DFQATT, CDR2 SNEGSKA, per germline (reference sequence). The CDR3 runs to 14 residues.

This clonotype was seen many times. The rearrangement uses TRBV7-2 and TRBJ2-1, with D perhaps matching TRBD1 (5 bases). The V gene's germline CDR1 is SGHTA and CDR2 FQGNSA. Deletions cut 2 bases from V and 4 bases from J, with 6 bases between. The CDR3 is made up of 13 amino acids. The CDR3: CASSLQGYNEQFF. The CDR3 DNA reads TGTGCCAGCAGCTTACAGGGATACAATGAGCAGTTCTTC.

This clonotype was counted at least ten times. CDR3 residues: CASRFRGLAGQETQYF. In DNA form, the CDR3 reads TGTGCCAGCAGATTTAGAGGACTAGCGGGTCAAGAGACCCAGTACTTC. The chain joins TRBV7-2 to TRBJ2-5; 11 bases are shared with TRBD2. The germline CDR1 and CDR2 sequences are SGHTA and FQGNSA. This CDR3 spans 16 amino acids. V lost 6 bases to trimming and J lost 2 bases; unmatched junction nucleotides: 8.